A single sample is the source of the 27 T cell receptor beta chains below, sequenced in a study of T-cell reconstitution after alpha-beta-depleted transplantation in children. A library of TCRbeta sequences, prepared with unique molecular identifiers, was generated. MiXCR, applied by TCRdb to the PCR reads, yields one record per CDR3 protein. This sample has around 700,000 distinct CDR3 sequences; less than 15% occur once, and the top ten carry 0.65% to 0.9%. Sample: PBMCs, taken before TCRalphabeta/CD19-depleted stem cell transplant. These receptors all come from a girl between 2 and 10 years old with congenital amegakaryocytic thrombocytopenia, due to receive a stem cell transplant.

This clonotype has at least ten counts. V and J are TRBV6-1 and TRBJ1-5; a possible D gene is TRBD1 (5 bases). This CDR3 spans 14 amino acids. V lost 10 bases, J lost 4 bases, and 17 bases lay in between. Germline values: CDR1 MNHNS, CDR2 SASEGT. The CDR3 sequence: CAIGRAGSNQPQHF. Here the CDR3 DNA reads TGTGCCATCGGCCGAGCAGGGAGTAATCAGCCCCAGCATTTT.

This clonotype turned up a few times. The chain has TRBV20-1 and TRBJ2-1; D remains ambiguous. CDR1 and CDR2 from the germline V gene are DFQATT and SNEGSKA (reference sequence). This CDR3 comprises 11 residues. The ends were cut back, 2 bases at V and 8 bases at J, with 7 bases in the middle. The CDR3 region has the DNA TGCAGTGCTAGATTATCGGATGAGCAGTTCTTC. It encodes CSARLSDEQFF.

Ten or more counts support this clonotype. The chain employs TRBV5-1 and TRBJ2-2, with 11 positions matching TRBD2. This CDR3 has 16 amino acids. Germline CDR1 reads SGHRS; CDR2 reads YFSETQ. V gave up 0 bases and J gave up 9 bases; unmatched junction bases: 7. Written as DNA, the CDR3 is TGCGCCAGCAGCTTGGAGGGGACTAGCGGTTCTTGGGAGCTGTTTTTT. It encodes CASSLEGTSGSWELFF.

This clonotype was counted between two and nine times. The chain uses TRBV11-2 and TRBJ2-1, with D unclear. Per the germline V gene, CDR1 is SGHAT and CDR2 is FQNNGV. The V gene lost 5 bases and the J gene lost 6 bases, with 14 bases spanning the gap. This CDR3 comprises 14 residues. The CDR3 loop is CASSKLVLLNEQFF. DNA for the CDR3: TGTGCCAGCAGCAAACTTGTCCTACTCAATGAGCAGTTCTTC.

Here the CDR3 DNA reads TGTGCCAGCAAAACCCCGGGAGAGCGGGGTGGTGACAATGAGCAGTTCTTC. This sequence encodes CASKTPGERGGDNEQFF. V usage is TRBV2 and J usage is TRBJ2-1, with 7 bases matching TRBD2. The ends lost 7 bases at V and 5 bases at J; junction bases unmatched: 17. Germline values: CDR1 SNHLY, CDR2 FYNNEI. The CDR3 is 17 amino acids.

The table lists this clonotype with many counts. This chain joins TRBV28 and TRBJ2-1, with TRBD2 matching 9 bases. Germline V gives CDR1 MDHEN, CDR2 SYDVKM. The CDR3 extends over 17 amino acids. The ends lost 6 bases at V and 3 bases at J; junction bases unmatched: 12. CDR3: CASRSTLSGSVYNEQFF. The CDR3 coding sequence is TGTGCCAGCAGGTCTACCCTTAGCGGGAGCGTCTACAATGAGCAGTTCTTC.

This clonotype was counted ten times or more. CDR3 DNA sequence: TGTGCCAGCAGCCACGCAGACAACCCCTACGAGCAGTACTTC. Its translation is CASSHADNPYEQYF. This chain joins TRBV13 and TRBJ2-7; D unresolved. Germline CDR1 is PRHDT and CDR2 is FYEKMQ (reference sequence). Trimming took 5 bases from V and 2 from J, leaving 13 bases between them. The CDR3 totals 14 residues.

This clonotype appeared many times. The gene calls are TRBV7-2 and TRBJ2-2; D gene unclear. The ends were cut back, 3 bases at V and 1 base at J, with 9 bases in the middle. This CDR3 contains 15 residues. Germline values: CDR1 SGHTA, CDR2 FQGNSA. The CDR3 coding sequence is TGTGCCAGCAGCTTTTCCAGGTGGAACACCGGGGAGCTGTTTTTT. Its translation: CASSFSRWNTGELFF.

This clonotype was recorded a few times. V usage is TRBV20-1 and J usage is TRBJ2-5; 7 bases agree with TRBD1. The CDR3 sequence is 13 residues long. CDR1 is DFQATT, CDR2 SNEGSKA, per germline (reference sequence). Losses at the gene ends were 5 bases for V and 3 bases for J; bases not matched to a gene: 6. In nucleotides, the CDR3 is TGCAGTGCTCTCCGGGACAGAGAAGAGACCCAGTACTTC. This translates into CSALRDREETQYF.

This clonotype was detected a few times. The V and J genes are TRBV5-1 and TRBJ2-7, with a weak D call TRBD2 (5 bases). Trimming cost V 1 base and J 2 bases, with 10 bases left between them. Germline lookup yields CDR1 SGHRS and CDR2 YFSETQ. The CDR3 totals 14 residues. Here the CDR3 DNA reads TGCGCCAGCAGCTTGACCGGAGCGGCCTACGAGCAGTACTTC. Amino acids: CASSLTGAAYEQYF.

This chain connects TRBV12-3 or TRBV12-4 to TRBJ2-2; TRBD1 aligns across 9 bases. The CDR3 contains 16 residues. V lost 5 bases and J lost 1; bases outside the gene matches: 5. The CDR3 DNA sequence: TGTGCCAGCAGTACCCGACAGGGGGGGAACACCGGGGAGCTGTTTTTT. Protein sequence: CASSTRQGGNTGELFF.

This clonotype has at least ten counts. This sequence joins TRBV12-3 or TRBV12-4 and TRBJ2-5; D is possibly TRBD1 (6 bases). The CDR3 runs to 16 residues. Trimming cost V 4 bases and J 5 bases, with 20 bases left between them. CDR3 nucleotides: TGTGCCAGCAGTTATGGGTCTAGGGGGATTGGGGAGACCCAGTACTTC. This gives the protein CASSYGSRGIGETQYF.

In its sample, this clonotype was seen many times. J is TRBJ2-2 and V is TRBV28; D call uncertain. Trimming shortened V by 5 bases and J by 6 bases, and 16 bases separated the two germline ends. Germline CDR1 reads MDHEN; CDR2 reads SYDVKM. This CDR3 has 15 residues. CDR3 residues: CASSGTLPRSGELFF. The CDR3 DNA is TGTGCCAGCAGTGGCACACTCCCCAGGTCCGGGGAGCTGTTTTTT.

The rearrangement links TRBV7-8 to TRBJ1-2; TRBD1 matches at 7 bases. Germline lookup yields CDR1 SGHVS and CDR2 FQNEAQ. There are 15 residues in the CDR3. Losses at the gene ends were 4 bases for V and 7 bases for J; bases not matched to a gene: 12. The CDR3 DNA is TGTGCCAGCAGCTCTAGTCGGGGGACAGTCGGTGGCTACACCTTC. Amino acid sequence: CASSSSRGTVGGYTF.

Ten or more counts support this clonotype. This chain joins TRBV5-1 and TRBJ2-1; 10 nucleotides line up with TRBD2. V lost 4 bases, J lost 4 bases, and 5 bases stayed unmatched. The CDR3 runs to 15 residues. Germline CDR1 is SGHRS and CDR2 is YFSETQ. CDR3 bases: TGCGCCAGCAGCACCGGGACTAGCGAATACAATGAGCAGTTCTTC. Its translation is CASSTGTSEYNEQFF.

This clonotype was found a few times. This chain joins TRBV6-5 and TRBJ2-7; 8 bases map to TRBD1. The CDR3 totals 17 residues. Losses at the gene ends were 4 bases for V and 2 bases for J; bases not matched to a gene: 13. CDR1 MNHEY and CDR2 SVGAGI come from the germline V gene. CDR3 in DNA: TGTGCCAGCAGTTTGGGACAGGAGCAGCCTCCAACCTACGAGCAGTACTTC. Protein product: CASSLGQEQPPTYEQYF.

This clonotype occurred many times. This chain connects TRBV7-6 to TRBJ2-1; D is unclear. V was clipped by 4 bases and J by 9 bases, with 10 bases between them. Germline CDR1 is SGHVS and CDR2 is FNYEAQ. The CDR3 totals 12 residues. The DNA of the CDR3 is TGTGCCAGCAGCTCCCCGACCGTTGAGCAGTTCTTC. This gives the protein CASSSPTVEQFF.

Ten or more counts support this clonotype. DNA of the CDR3: TGTGCCAGCAGCTCTAGCTATGGCTACACCTTC. This sequence encodes CASSSSYGYTF. The chain recombines TRBV28 with TRBJ1-2; D gene uncertain. Germline V lookup: CDR1 MDHEN, CDR2 SYDVKM. The V end was cut by 6 bases, the J end by 4 bases, with 6 bases between. This CDR3 has 11 amino acids.

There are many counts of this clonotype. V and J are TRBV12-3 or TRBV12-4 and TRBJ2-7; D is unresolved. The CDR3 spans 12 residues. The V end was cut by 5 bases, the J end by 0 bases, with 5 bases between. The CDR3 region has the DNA TGTGCCAGCAGTCCCTTCTCCTACGAGCAGTACTTC. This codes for CASSPFSYEQYF.

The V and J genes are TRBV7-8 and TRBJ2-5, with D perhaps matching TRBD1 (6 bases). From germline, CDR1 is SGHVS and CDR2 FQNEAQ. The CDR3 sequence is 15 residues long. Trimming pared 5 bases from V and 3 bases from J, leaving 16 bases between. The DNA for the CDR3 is TGTGCCAGCAGCCCCTGGGGACAAATTAAAGAGACCCAGTACTTC. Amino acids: CASSPWGQIKETQYF.

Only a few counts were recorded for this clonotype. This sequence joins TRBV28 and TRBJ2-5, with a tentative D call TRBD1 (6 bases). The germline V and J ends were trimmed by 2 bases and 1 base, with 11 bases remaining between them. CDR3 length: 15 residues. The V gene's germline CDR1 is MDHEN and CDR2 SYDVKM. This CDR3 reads CASSLPQGRQETQYF. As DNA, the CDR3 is TGTGCCAGCAGTTTACCCCAGGGGCGCCAAGAGACCCAGTACTTC.

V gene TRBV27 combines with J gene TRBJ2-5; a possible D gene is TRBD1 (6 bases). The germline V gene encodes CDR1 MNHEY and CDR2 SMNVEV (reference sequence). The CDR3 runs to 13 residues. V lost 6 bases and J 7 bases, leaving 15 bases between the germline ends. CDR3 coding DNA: TGTGCCAGCAGACCAGGGGTTGTCGGGACCCAGTACTTC. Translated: CASRPGVVGTQYF.

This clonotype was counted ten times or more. CDR3 in DNA: TGTGCCAGCAGTCCAGGGACAGGGGCATTCAATGAGCAGTTCTTC. Translation: CASSPGTGAFNEQFF. This rearrangement joins TRBV12-3 or TRBV12-4 to TRBJ2-1, with TRBD1 identical over 10 bases. The CDR3 is 15 residues long. J lost 6 bases, V lost 5 bases, and 7 bases had no gene match.

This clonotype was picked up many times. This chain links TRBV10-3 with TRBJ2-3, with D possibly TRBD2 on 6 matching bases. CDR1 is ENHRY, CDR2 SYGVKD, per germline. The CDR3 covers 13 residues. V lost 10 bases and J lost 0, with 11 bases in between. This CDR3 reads CATSSESTDTQYF. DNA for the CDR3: TGTGCCACGTCTAGCGAAAGCACAGATACGCAGTATTTT.

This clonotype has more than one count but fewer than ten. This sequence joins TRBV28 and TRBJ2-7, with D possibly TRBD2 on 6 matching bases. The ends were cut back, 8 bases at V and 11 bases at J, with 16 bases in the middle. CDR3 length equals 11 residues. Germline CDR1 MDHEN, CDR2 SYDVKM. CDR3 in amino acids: CASGSPGLEYF. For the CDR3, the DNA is TGTGCCAGCGGATCACCGGGACTTGAGTACTTC.

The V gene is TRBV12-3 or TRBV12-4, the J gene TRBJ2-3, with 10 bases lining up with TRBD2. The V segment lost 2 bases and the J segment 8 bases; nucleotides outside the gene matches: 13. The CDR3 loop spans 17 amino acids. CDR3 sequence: CASSLRTSGFFRGTQYF. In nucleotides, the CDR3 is TGTGCCAGCAGTTTAAGGACTAGCGGATTCTTTAGGGGTACGCAGTATTTT.

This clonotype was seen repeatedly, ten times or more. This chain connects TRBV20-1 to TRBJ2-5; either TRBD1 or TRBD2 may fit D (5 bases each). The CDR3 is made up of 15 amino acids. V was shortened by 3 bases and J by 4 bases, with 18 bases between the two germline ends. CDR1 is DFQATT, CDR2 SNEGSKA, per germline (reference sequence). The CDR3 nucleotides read TGCAGTGCTAGCAGCCGGGACCCATCCGGAGAGACCCAGTACTTC. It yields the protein CSASSRDPSGETQYF.